These T cell receptor beta chains were read from a single sample in a study of beta chain features in type 1 diabetes. Assay used: immunoSEQ multiplex PCR; TCRdb lists only in-frame clones, some missing. Among about 250,000 clones listed, roughly 10% were seen once. The source material was naive CD4+ T cells from blood. The receptors come from a man under 40 with type 1 diabetes. The CDR3 runs from the conserved cysteine through the conserved F or W.

V gene,J gene,CDR3 length,CDR3 protein
TRBV4-1,TRBJ2-5,15,CASSQTSGGAETQYF
TRBV19,TRBJ2-3,13,CASSAGGPDTQYF
TRBV28,TRBJ2-5,13,CASSRQGKETQYF
TRBV5-1,TRBJ2-5,15,CASRSEGGPGETQYF
TRBV7-9,TRBJ2-2,14,CASTPESRTGELFF
TRBV18,TRBJ1-2,14,CASSRTGNDYGYTF
TRBV30,TRBJ2-1,13,CAFQRGVYNEQFF
TRBV7-2,TRBJ2-1,16,CASSPRGSGGANEQFF
TRBV4-1,TRBJ2-6,17,CASSSRTGLSGANVLTF
TRBV6-6,TRBJ1-5,13,CASAGWERRPQHF
TRBV9,TRBJ2-3,16,CASSVGTSGAGDTQYF
TRBV7-2,TRBJ2-3,14,CASSIKTRTDTQYF
TRBV5-4,TRBJ2-5,13,CASSPGLAETQYF
TRBV5-1,TRBJ2-1,16,CASSTAGGEIGNEQFF
TRBV7-9,TRBJ2-7,14,CASSKNSAGDEQYF
TRBV11-1,TRBJ2-2,16,CASSLLGQGGTGELFF
TRBV29-1,TRBJ2-7,15,CSVSLLAGGPYEQYF
TRBV27,TRBJ1-1,11,CASTRVTEAFF
TRBV11-2,TRBJ2-3,15,CASSLELQSTDTQYF
TRBV6-5,TRBJ1-1,16,CASSYRWGPVSTEAFF
TRBV15,TRBJ2-3,16,CATVRRSSGNTDTQYF
TRBV7-9,TRBJ1-1,14,CASSPLGGNTEAFF
TRBV27,TRBJ1-5,16,CASRPSGTGGNQPQHF
TRBV30,TRBJ1-5,13,CAWSGPPGQPQHF
TRBV7-2,TRBJ2-5,17,CASSPLILQGSQETQYF
TRBV28,TRBJ1-2,16,CASSLPLPQTGNGYTF
TRBV5-1,TRBJ2-5,13,CASSPGQQETQYF
TRBV5-6,TRBJ1-6,16,CASSRGQTPNNSPLHF
TRBV5-4,TRBJ1-5,14,CASRPGVGDQPQHF
TRBV15,TRBJ1-1,17,CATSTERKGAVNTEAFF
TRBV28,TRBJ2-5,14,CASSTRTGLETQYF
TRBV9,TRBJ1-2,14,CASTDRAVNDGYTF
TRBV30,TRBJ2-1,13,CAWSVTGYNEQFF
TRBV18,TRBJ1-5,14,CASSPGGSNQPQHF
TRBV18,TRBJ2-1,17,CASSPPILAGGWHEQFF
TRBV2,TRBJ2-1,14,CASSYDRAYNEQFF
TRBV7-3,TRBJ2-6,18,CASRKTGTGSSGANVLTF
TRBV7-9,TRBJ1-2,15,CASSLMGQGAYGYTF
TRBV5-1,TRBJ2-5,15,CASSYGLADSETQYF
TRBV5-1,TRBJ2-3,15,CASSFRGLAADTQYF
TRBV5-1,TRBJ1-1,16,CASSWDLTGRNTEAFF
TRBV19,TRBJ2-5,15,CASSRLGTAQETQYF
TRBV2,TRBJ1-1,13,CATQQGLNTEAFF
TRBV6-6,TRBJ2-7,11,CASSPSYEQYF
TRBV9,TRBJ2-5,14,CASSPRDYQETQYF
TRBV30,TRBJ2-7,13,CAWSVNLDHEQYF
TRBV9,TRBJ2-7,14,CASSVDPGSYEQYF
TRBV11-1,TRBJ2-1,15,CASSLAGGNYNEQFF
TRBV5-1,TRBJ1-5,15,CASSLGDREAQPQHF
TRBV7-9,TRBJ2-7,15,CASSLTHQGRSEQYF
TRBV5-1,TRBJ2-7,11,CASSFGDEQYF
TRBV11-2,TRBJ1-5,17,CASTRDRGYRRGQPQHF
TRBV4-3,TRBJ2-1,14,CASSQDITDNEQFF
TRBV9,TRBJ1-1,14,CASSAPRAGTEAFF